The present T cell receptor beta chain was sequenced within a study of blood T cells in healthy people across ages. Study-wide results and caveats: Strong correlation was found linking TCR beta diversity to naive T cell percentage.

This clonotype was picked up a small number of times. What it binds is unknown. CDR3 length equals 13 residues. Germline lookup yields CDR1 MDHEN and CDR2 SYDVKM. Between the trimmed V and J ends, which lost 4 bases and 2 bases, there was a span of 9 bases. A second about 7 to 11 cycle PCR used barcoded and J-beta primers. Each of the cDNA molecules was tagged by a template-switch adaptor with 12 random nucleotides. Using its own MiXCR run on the 5' RACE reads, TCRdb lists one record per CDR3 protein. Here the sample spans about 1 million distinct CDR3 sequences, around 25% being singletons. The sample was also reused in another study, on T cells of mothers and their children. That paper adds: Maternal samples each gave over 9.5 million TCR beta CDR3 reads, and child samples 3 million to 3.5 million each. Related mother-child pairs showed slightly higher but non-significant overlap than unrelated pairs.

The sample taken for sequencing was blood. The TCR sequence derives from a girl aged 2-10 years in good health. This rearrangement joins TRBV28 to TRBJ2-7; D not certain. This chain's CDR3 is CASSSELPYEQYF. The CDR3 DNA sequence: TGTGCCAGCAGTTCCGAGCTCCCCTACGAGCAGTACTTC.